This T cell receptor (beta chain) was recovered during a study of blood T cell repertoires in COVID-19. Some clones are missing from TCRdb's copy, which holds only in-frame ones; the method was immunoSEQ multiplex PCR. The table has about 320,000 clones, roughly 90% seen once. Germline loops: CDR1 MDHEN, CDR2 SYDVKM. Losses at the gene ends were 5 bases for V and 4 bases for J; bases not matched to a gene: 11. The CDR3 covers 16 residues. Participants were placed into cohorts based on the clinical history they reported. Cohort 3 recovery required two negative PCRs, clearance, or symptom resolution. This clonotype was obtained from a young woman who had recovered from COVID-19. This chain connects TRBV28 to TRBJ1-5; 7 bases align to TRBD1. Sequenced material: PBMCs or T cells enriched from blood (not recorded which). The CDR3, as DNA: TGTGCCAGCAGTCCCCACGGGAGGGGGCCTAATCAGCCCCAGCATTTT. This codes for CASSPHGRGPNQPQHF.